Below, 15 T cell receptor beta chains from the same sample are listed, as sequenced in a study of response to subunit inactivated influenza vaccine. In TCRdb, the RT-PCR reads were re-called with MiXCR into one record per CDR3 protein. In the table there are some 520,000 distinct CDR3 sequences, about 15% of which are singletons. This sample comprised CD4+ T cells sorted from PBMCs, obtained around 2 years after vaccination. The receptor set was obtained from a man in his fifties or sixties who received an inactivated influenza vaccine.

The J gene is TRBJ2-5, the V gene TRBV4-1; 16 bases align to TRBD2. Germline lookup yields CDR1 MGHRA and CDR2 YSYEKL. The CDR3 totals 17 residues. Trimming cost V 3 bases and J 5 bases; bases outside gene matches: 6. In nucleotides, the CDR3 is TGCGCCAGCAGCCACGGGACTAGCGGGGGGGCCTGGGAGACCCAGTACTTC. Its translation: CASSHGTSGGAWETQYF.

The chain combines TRBV2 with TRBJ1-2; TRBD1 is a possible D gene (5 bases). CDR1 and CDR2 (germline): SNHLY, FYNNEI. This CDR3 is 15 amino acids long. Between the trimmed V and J ends, which lost 6 bases and 0 bases, there was a span of 14 bases. The CDR3 DNA reads as TGTGCCAGCAGCGCACAGGCTCTAGCTAACTATGGCTACACCTTC. Translated, it gives CASSAQALANYGYTF.

This clonotype was detected only a few times. The chain has TRBV20-1 and TRBJ2-2; possibly TRBD1 or TRBD2 for D (5 bases each). The germline V gene encodes CDR1 DFQATT and CDR2 SNEGSKA (reference sequence). V lost 0 bases and J 1 base, leaving 12 bases between the germline ends. The CDR3 spans 16 residues. The chain's CDR3 is CSARDLRGWNTGELFF. The CDR3 bases are TGCAGTGCTAGAGATCTCCGGGGCTGGAACACCGGGGAGCTGTTTTTT.

The chain couples TRBV3-1 to TRBJ2-3; no clear D. The V gene lost 0 bases and the J gene lost 0 bases, with 10 bases spanning the gap. CDR3 size: 16 residues. The V gene's germline CDR1 is LGHDT and CDR2 YNNKEL (reference sequence). CDR3 coding DNA: TGTGCCAGCAGCCAAGATTTTACAGCTAGCACAGATACGCAGTATTTT. Amino acids: CASSQDFTASTDTQYF.

This clonotype was seen a handful of times. The genes are TRBV5-6 and TRBJ2-7; D is perhaps TRBD2 (6 bases). Trimming took 4 bases from V and 4 from J, leaving 15 bases between them. The CDR3 totals 14 residues. Germline loops: CDR1 SGHDT, CDR2 YYEEEE. This chain's CDR3 is CASSISGTLYEQYF. CDR3 in DNA: TGTGCCAGCAGCATTTCCGGGACTCTATACGAGCAGTACTTC.

This sequence joins TRBV12-3 or TRBV12-4 and TRBJ1-1; D is ambiguous. Trimming left V 5 bases short and J 3 bases short, with 10 bases between. This CDR3 has 13 residues. Here the CDR3 reads CASSPPRDTEAFF. CDR3 nucleotide sequence: TGTGCCAGCAGTCCCCCGAGGGACACTGAAGCTTTCTTT.

This clonotype has more than one count but fewer than ten. The rearrangement uses TRBV25-1 and TRBJ2-1; TRBD2 agrees at 16 bases. Germline CDR1 is MGHDK and CDR2 is SYGVNS. The CDR3 covers 19 residues. V gave up 3 bases and J gave up 3 bases; unmatched junction bases: 8. The CDR3 sequence is CASSDLPGLAGGHYNEQFF. The CDR3 region has the DNA TGTGCCAGCAGTGATCTGCCGGGACTAGCGGGGGGGCACTACAATGAGCAGTTCTTC. The variable domain in full, with the rest retrieved from reference TRBV25-1 and TRBJ2-1, is EADIYQTPRYLVIGTGKKITLECSQTMGHDKMYWYQQDPGMELHLIHYSYGVNSTEKGDLSSESTVSRIRTEHFPLTLESARPSHTSQYLCASSDLPGLAGGHYNEQFFGPGTRLTVL.

V and J are TRBV11-2 and TRBJ1-1, with 9 positions matching TRBD1. CDR3 size: 16 residues. Trimming cost V 5 bases and J 3 bases; bases outside gene matches: 10. Germline V lookup: CDR1 SGHAT, CDR2 FQNNGV. This chain's CDR3 is CASSGYRGLGDTEAFF. The DNA of the CDR3 is TGTGCCAGCAGCGGTTACAGGGGGCTCGGTGACACTGAAGCTTTCTTT.

There are a few counts of this clonotype. This chain connects TRBV28 to TRBJ2-2; possible D gene TRBD2, 5 bases. V was pared by 5 bases and J by 7 bases, with 11 bases between. The CDR3 has 13 residues. The germline gives CDR1 MDHEN, CDR2 SYDVKM. CDR3 region: CASSPGLHGELFF. The DNA for the CDR3 is TGTGCCAGCAGTCCAGGACTTCACGGGGAGCTGTTTTTT.

This clonotype has a handful of counts. This sequence joins TRBV9 and TRBJ2-7; either TRBD1 or TRBD2 may supply D (5 bases each). CDR3 length equals 15 residues. V was trimmed by 0 bases and J by 0 bases, leaving 10 bases between them. Per germline, CDR1 SGDLS and CDR2 YYNGEE. DNA for the CDR3: TGTGCCAGCAGCGTAGGGGACGGATACTCCTACGAGCAGTACTTC. Residues: CASSVGDGYSYEQYF.

This clonotype was seen more than once but under ten times. The chain is built from TRBV27 and TRBJ2-2; TRBD2 is a possible D gene (5 bases). Looked up from germline, CDR1 is MNHEY and CDR2 is SMNVEV (reference sequence). This CDR3 has 15 residues. Trimming pared 3 bases from V and 4 bases from J, leaving 12 bases between. This chain's CDR3 is CASSLGTRVTGELFF. CDR3 nucleotide sequence: TGTGCCAGCAGTTTGGGTACTAGGGTCACCGGGGAGCTGTTTTTT.

The chain has TRBV15 and TRBJ1-2; no definite D call. The CDR3 covers 13 residues. The V gene lost 4 bases and the J gene lost 4 bases, with 10 bases spanning the gap. Germline values: CDR1 LNHNV, CDR2 YYDKDF (reference sequence). CDR3 protein: CATSTSGSYGYTF. CDR3 bases: TGTGCCACCAGCACCTCCGGTTCCTATGGCTACACCTTC.

The chain joins TRBV10-3 to TRBJ1-6, with no clear D. Trimming pared 0 bases from V and 1 base from J, leaving 13 bases between. CDR3 length equals 18 residues. The germline gives CDR1 ENHRY, CDR2 SYGVKD. The CDR3 nucleotides are TGTGCCATCAGTGAGTCTCGGCAGCACCCTTCCTATAATTCACCCCTCCACTTT. This gives the protein CAISESRQHPSYNSPLHF.

V and J are TRBV10-3 and TRBJ2-1; weak D call: TRBD1 (7 bases). There are 15 residues in the CDR3. CDR1 and CDR2 (germline): ENHRY, SYGVKD. V lost 0 bases to trimming and J lost 7 bases, with 13 bases between them. The CDR3 nucleotides read TGTGCCATCAGTGAGTCGGGGGGCAGGGGGAATGAGCAGTTCTTC. Protein product: CAISESGGRGNEQFF.

The V gene is TRBV15, the J gene TRBJ2-3; 7 nucleotides match TRBD1. The CDR3 is 15 amino acids. V was pared by 10 bases and J by 5 bases, with 15 bases of the junction left unmatched. The germline V gene has CDR1 LNHNV and CDR2 YYDKDF (reference sequence). The CDR3 protein is CAIREARGYEDTQYF. The CDR3 DNA is TGTGCCATACGGGAAGCCAGGGGGTACGAAGATACGCAGTATTTT.